The subject of this entry is one TCR beta chain. No antigen is known for it. The authors split each subset's genomic DNA evenly across several immunoSEQ plates. This table comes from immunoSEQ multiplex PCR, and its TCRdb copy is limited to in-frame clones, with some not included. The table has 950,000 to 1,300,000 clones, approximately 72% seen once. The sample comes from a study of shared clonotypes between healthy human individuals. Study results and caveats: Four donors had 4% to 5% of their naive CD4 clonotypes in common.

The CDR3 contains 14 residues. Germline V gives CDR1 LNHNV, CDR2 YYDKDF (reference sequence). V trimming: 6 bases; J trimming: 4 bases; junction bases outside the gene matches: 8. Splitting the CD4+ cells yielded a CD45RA+ naive subset and a CD45RA-negative memory subset. The V and J genes are TRBV15 and TRBJ2-7; 8 bases line up with TRBD2. This TCR was recovered from a man aged 18 to 35 in good health. Sequenced input: memory CD4+ T cells sorted from blood. Subset: CD45RA-negative fraction. In DNA, the CDR3 is TGTGCCACCAGTGCCGGGCGGGAGGCGTACGAGCAGTACTTC. This encodes CATSAGREAYEQYF.